This entry lists 24 T cell receptor beta chains sequenced from one sample in a study of cytomegalovirus exposure and HLA in healthy donors. This PCR relied on a set of 60 Vbeta primers and 13 Jbeta primers. The assay was immunoSEQ multiplex PCR, and TCRdb's table has in-frame clones only and misses some. There are approximately 110,000 clones in the sample, with about 2.7% held by the top ten. Sequenced: PBMCs. Source of these receptors: a man aged 25 to 45 in good health and CMV-seronegative.

The chain has TRBV4-1 and TRBJ2-1; D not certain. Per germline, CDR1 MGHRA and CDR2 YSYEKL. The V gene lost 3 bases and the J gene lost 7 bases, with 13 bases spanning the gap. The CDR3 sequence is 14 residues long. CDR3 in amino acids: CASSHPDSGNEQFF. As DNA, the CDR3 is TGCGCCAGCAGCCACCCGGATTCCGGGAATGAGCAGTTCTTC.

Notes on this clone: Other nucleotide sequences from this sample produce the same CDR3. The chain has TRBV28 and TRBJ1-1, with D maybe TRBD1 (6 bases). V shed 6 bases and J shed 0 bases, with 8 bases lying between them. CDR1 and CDR2 (germline): MDHEN, SYDVKM. This CDR3 is built from 13 residues. The CDR3, as DNA: TGTGCCAGCAGCGGACAGCTGAACACTGAAGCTTTCTTT. As protein: CASSGQLNTEAFF.

The gene calls are TRBV5-1 and TRBJ2-7; 10 nucleotides align to TRBD2. V dropped 4 bases and J dropped 3; count of bases not matched to a gene: 10. The germline CDR1 and CDR2 sequences are SGHRS and YFSETQ. This CDR3 spans 16 amino acids. The CDR3: CASSKGLAQVIYEQYF. DNA for the CDR3: TGCGCCAGCAGCAAGGGACTAGCGCAGGTGATCTACGAGCAGTACTTC.

This chain connects TRBV5-1 to TRBJ2-3; weak D call: TRBD2 (5 bases). Germline-derived CDR1 and CDR2 are SGHRS and YFSETQ. V lost 0 bases and J 6 bases, leaving 14 bases between the germline ends. The CDR3 runs to 15 residues. The CDR3 sequence is CASSLGGSRTDTQYF. In DNA form, the CDR3 reads TGCGCCAGCAGCTTGGGTGGGAGCCGAACGGATACGCAGTATTTT.

The genes are TRBV5-1 and TRBJ2-1; TRBD2 matches at 12 bases. The CDR3 covers 16 residues. V was pared by 0 bases and J by 8 bases, with 6 bases of the junction left unmatched. Germline loops: CDR1 SGHRS, CDR2 YFSETQ. Here the CDR3 DNA reads TGCGCCAGCAGCTTGGGACTAGCGGGAGTTGGAGATGAGCAGTTCTTC. This sequence encodes CASSLGLAGVGDEQFF. Complete variable domain (other parts from reference TRBV5-1 and TRBJ2-1): KAGVTQTPRYLIKTRGQQVTLSCSPISGHRSVSWYQQTPGQGLQFLFEYFSETQRNKGNFPGRFSGRQFSNSRSEMNVSTLELGDSALYLCASSLGLAGVGDEQFFGPGTRLTVL.

The genes are TRBV5-1 and TRBJ2-3, with TRBD2 matching over 7 bases. Germline V gene sequence: CDR1 SGHRS, CDR2 YFSETQ. The CDR3 is 15 residues long. Unmatched junction bases numbered 5, after V lost 4 bases and J lost 0 bases. The CDR3 sequence is CASSNPSGSTDTQYF. The CDR3 nucleotides are TGCGCCAGCAGCAATCCTAGCGGAAGCACAGATACGCAGTATTTT.

V usage is TRBV19 and J usage is TRBJ2-7, with D possibly being TRBD2 (7 bases). Germline CDR1 LNHDA, CDR2 SQIVND (reference sequence). CDR3 size: 15 residues. V gave up 7 bases and J gave up 3 bases, with 19 bases separating them. Written as DNA, the CDR3 is TGTGCCAGTACCCCAGGGGAGGGGGGCCTCTACGAGCAGTACTTC. Protein: CASTPGEGGLYEQYF.

The chain recombines TRBV7-6 with TRBJ2-7; tentative D call: TRBD2 (10 bases). The CDR3 has 15 amino acids. V was trimmed by 5 bases and J by 4 bases, leaving 18 bases between them. CDR1 is SGHVS and CDR2 is FNYEAQ in the germline V gene. The CDR3: CASSVTSGTGYEQYF. In nucleotides, the CDR3 is TGTGCCAGCAGCGTCACTAGCGGGACAGGGTACGAGCAGTACTTC.

The J gene is TRBJ1-2, the V gene TRBV29-1, with 10 bases that match TRBD1. Trimming removed 7 bases from V and 8 bases from J; junction bases left unmatched: 10. CDR1 and CDR2 (germline): SQVTM, ANQGSEA. The CDR3 consists of 13 residues. The CDR3 protein is CSATTGGERGYTF. The CDR3 DNA follows: TGCAGCGCAACGACAGGGGGCGAGCGAGGCTACACCTTC. Full variable domain (rest looked up from reference TRBV29-1 and TRBJ1-2): SAVISQKPSRDICQRGTSLTIQCQVDSQVTMMFWYRQQPGQSLTLIATANQGSEATYESGFVIDKFPISRPNLTFSTLTVSNMSPEDSSIYLCSATTGGERGYTFGSGTRLTVV.

V and J are TRBV5-1 and TRBJ2-1; no clear D. CDR3 length equals 13 residues. V was pared by 0 bases and J by 8 bases, with 9 bases between. Per the germline V gene, CDR1 is SGHRS and CDR2 is YFSETQ. The DNA of the CDR3 is TGCGCCAGCAGCTTGGCCAATGAGTATGAGCAGTTCTTC. This encodes CASSLANEYEQFF.

J is TRBJ2-1 and V is TRBV4-1; D is possibly TRBD2 (5 bases). The CDR3 length is 15 residues. CDR1 MGHRA and CDR2 YSYEKL come from the germline V gene. Trimming took 4 bases from V and 9 from J, leaving 19 bases between them. CDR3 in DNA: TGCGCCAGCAGCCCGATGGGTGGGAGCAGCCTTGAGCAGTTCTTC. Residues: CASSPMGGSSLEQFF.

The chain employs TRBV15 and TRBJ2-7; D possibly corresponds to TRBD1 (6 bases). V was pared by 0 bases and J by 3 bases, with 9 bases between. The CDR3 sequence is 14 residues long. The germline gives CDR1 LNHNV, CDR2 YYDKDF (reference sequence). The CDR3 loop is CATSRDWTDYEQYF. The CDR3 bases are TGTGCCACCAGCAGAGATTGGACAGACTACGAGCAGTACTTC.

The chain is built from TRBV29-1 and TRBJ1-2; a weak D match, TRBD1 (5 bases). Trimming shortened V by 6 bases and J by 8 bases, and 25 bases separated the two germline ends. Germline CDR1 reads SQVTM; CDR2 reads ANQGSEA. The length of the CDR3 is 15 residues. The CDR3 DNA reads as TGCAGCGTCGACTTGGGGACTAACCTTGGGGTCGGCTACACCTTC. Translated: CSVDLGTNLGVGYTF.

Turning to this clone: Mismatch with germline at one junction end may stem from a read error. The chain links TRBV7-9 to TRBJ2-3; D is uncertain. The CDR3 is made up of 13 amino acids. Germline V CDR1 and CDR2: SEHNR, FQNEAQ (reference sequence). The CDR3, as DNA: TGTGCCAGCAGCCTTATCGCGGCAGATACGCGGTATTTT. Protein product: CASSLIAADTRYF.

The chain links TRBV9 to TRBJ2-3, with TRBD2 as a possible D gene (6 bases). The CDR3 spans 15 residues. Trimming pared 4 bases from V and 1 base from J, leaving 13 bases between. Germline CDR1 reads SGDLS; CDR2 reads YYNGEE. The CDR3 spells CASSLRLVGTDTQYF. CDR3 nucleotides: TGTGCCAGCAGCCTCCGACTAGTGGGCACAGATACGCAGTATTTT.

The chain has TRBV4-3 and TRBJ1-2; TRBD1 agrees at 8 bases. CDR3 length: 15 amino acids. Trimming at V came to 1 base and at J to 6 bases, leaving 7 bases not matched to a gene. CDR1 is LGHNA, CDR2 YSLEER, per germline. In nucleotides, the CDR3 is TGCGCCAGCAGCCAAGCGACAGGGGCTAAGGATGGCTACACCTTC. Translation gives CASSQATGAKDGYTF.

This chain uses TRBV25-1 with TRBJ1-1, with D unresolved. CDR1 and CDR2 (germline): MGHDK, SYGVNS. Trimming cost V 4 bases and J 6 bases, with 9 bases left between them. The CDR3 loop spans 12 amino acids. CDR3 region: CASSGPGAEAFF. CDR3 nucleotide sequence: TGTGCCAGCAGTGGCCCGGGAGCTGAAGCTTTCTTT.

This sequence joins TRBV7-2 and TRBJ2-5, with 7 nucleotides matching TRBD2. Germline V gene sequence: CDR1 SGHTA, CDR2 FQGNSA. The V and J ends lost 4 bases and 2 bases, in that order; junction bases with no gene match: 7. This CDR3 region has 15 residues. CDR3 sequence: CASSSARGGQETQYF. The CDR3 bases are TGTGCCAGCAGCTCCGCGAGGGGAGGGCAAGAGACCCAGTACTTC.

The chain uses TRBV28 and TRBJ2-5; the match to TRBD1 covers 10 bases. Losses at the gene ends were 8 bases for V and 4 bases for J; bases not matched to a gene: 19. CDR1 is MDHEN, CDR2 SYDVKM, per germline. There are 18 residues in the CDR3. The CDR3 spells CASSSRDRGLGDRETQYF. CDR3 nucleotide sequence: TGTGCCAGCTCGTCCCGGGACAGGGGCCTGGGTGATCGAGAGACCCAGTACTTC.

V usage is TRBV27 and J usage is TRBJ1-1; the match to TRBD1 covers 8 bases. The germline CDR1 and CDR2 sequences are MNHEY and SMNVEV (reference sequence). V trimming: 6 bases; J trimming: 3 bases; junction bases outside the gene matches: 15. This CDR3 comprises 17 residues. CDR3 region: CASRRSTGAPRDTEAFF. CDR3 sequence (DNA): TGTGCCAGCAGGCGCTCGACAGGGGCCCCCCGGGACACTGAAGCTTTCTTT.

The chain links TRBV5-1 to TRBJ1-4, with D perhaps TRBD1 (5 bases). The V gene lost 4 bases and the J gene lost 8 bases, with 18 bases spanning the gap. The CDR3 sequence is 15 residues long. From germline, CDR1 is SGHRS and CDR2 YFSETQ. In nucleotides, the CDR3 is TGCGCCAGCAGCGACACCGGGACGGCGGGGGAAAAACTGTTTTTT. Protein: CASSDTGTAGEKLFF.

The rearrangement joins TRBV5-8 to TRBJ2-1; a weak D match, TRBD2 (5 bases). Per germline, CDR1 SGHTS and CDR2 YDEGEE. The CDR3 consists of 12 residues. Trimming left V 7 bases short and J 4 bases short, with 9 bases between. CDR3 nucleotide sequence: TGTGCCAGCCGACGGGATTACAATGAGCAGTTCTTC. Protein: CASRRDYNEQFF.

This sequence joins TRBV9 and TRBJ1-3; D not certain. In germline, CDR1 is SGDLS, CDR2 YYNGEE. This CDR3 has 15 amino acids. Trimming took off 3 bases at V and 0 bases at J, with 10 bases between the two ends. CDR3 in amino acids: CASSAPRDSGNTIYF. In DNA form, the CDR3 reads TGTGCCAGCAGCGCCCCGAGGGACTCTGGAAACACCATATATTTT.

The chain uses TRBV7-9 and TRBJ2-1, with TRBD2 identical over 9 bases. V gave up 2 bases and J gave up 9 bases; unmatched junction bases: 8. Germline CDR1 and CDR2: SEHNR and FQNEAQ (reference sequence). The CDR3 contains 15 residues. The DNA for the CDR3 is TGTGCCAGCAGCTTACTATCCGGGACTAGCATTGAGCAGTTCTTC. It translates to CASSLLSGTSIEQFF.